These 17 T cell receptor beta chains share one sample of origin, sequenced in a study of blood T cell repertoires in COVID-19. The data were produced by immunoSEQ multiplex PCR, yet TCRdb's version contains in-frame clones alone and is incomplete. The top ten clones hold approximately 3.3% of a sample with about 130,000 clones, 70% to 90% of them seen once. The specimen sequenced was peripheral blood. These receptors all come from a woman aged 60-75 years with acute or convalescent COVID-19.

This clone was seen a single time. CDR3 nucleotides: TGTGCCAGCAGTTTATTCGGTAGCGGGAGGGCCTACGAGCAGTACTTC. It specifies CASSLFGSGRAYEQYF. The chain couples TRBV27 to TRBJ2-7, with 11 bases identical to TRBD2. V lost 1 base and J lost 2; bases outside the gene matches: 4. The CDR3 contains 16 residues. From germline, CDR1 is MNHEY and CDR2 SMNVEV (reference sequence).

V and J are TRBV7-8 and TRBJ1-5; D gene uncertain. CDR1 SGHVS and CDR2 FQNEAQ come from the germline V gene. This CDR3 is 14 amino acids long. Trimming took off 5 bases at V and 0 bases at J, with 8 bases between the two ends. CDR3 sequence (DNA): TGTGCCAGCAGCCCCGGGAGTAGCAATCAGCCCCAGCATTTT. This codes for CASSPGSSNQPQHF.

The V and J genes are TRBV6-5 and TRBJ2-1, with TRBD2 matching over 9 bases. In germline, CDR1 is MNHEY, CDR2 SVGAGI. V shed 6 bases and J 6 bases; nucleotides not matched to a gene: 9. The CDR3 totals 15 residues. The chain's CDR3 is CASRREGGRGNEQFF. As DNA, the CDR3 is TGTGCCAGCAGGCGGGAGGGCGGAAGGGGCAATGAGCAGTTCTTC.

This chain links TRBV6-5 with TRBJ1-3; D is ambiguous. CDR3 size: 11 residues. CDR1 and CDR2 (germline): MNHEY, SVGAGI. V lost 6 bases, J lost 4 bases, and 4 bases lay in between. The CDR3 is CASSIGNTIYF. CDR3 DNA sequence: TGTGCCAGCAGCATCGGAAACACCATATATTTT.

This rearrangement joins TRBV9 to TRBJ1-2, with D possibly TRBD1 on 5 matching bases. Deletions cut 3 bases from V and 8 bases from J, with 14 bases between. The germline CDR1 and CDR2 sequences are SGDLS and YYNGEE. The CDR3 loop spans 13 amino acids. The CDR3 DNA is TGTGCCAGCAGCGCACCGGGACTCCGAGGCTACACCTTC. Protein: CASSAPGLRGYTF.

This clone occurred once. The chain employs TRBV19 and TRBJ1-2; the D gene is possibly TRBD1 (5 bases). Trimming removed 6 bases from V and 4 bases from J, with 21 bases in between. Looked up from germline, CDR1 is LNHDA and CDR2 is SQIVND (reference sequence). There are 16 residues in the CDR3. The DNA of the CDR3 is TGTGCCAGTAGAAAATCGGCGCAGGGTGAGTTCTATGGCTACACCTTC. Its protein product is CASRKSAQGEFYGYTF.

The CDR3 bases are TGTGCCAGCTCACCGCTACAGGGGGCGGATGGCTACACCTTC. Translating gives CASSPLQGADGYTF. This chain joins TRBV18 and TRBJ1-2; 9 bases match TRBD1. V shed 3 bases and J 6 bases; nucleotides not matched to a gene: 5. Germline V gives CDR1 KGHSH, CDR2 LQKENI. The CDR3 extends over 14 amino acids. The full variable domain, rest sourced from reference TRBV18 and TRBJ1-2, is NAGVMQNPRHLVRRRGQEARLRCSPMKGHSHVYWYRQLPEEGLKFMVYLQKENIIDESGMPKERFSAEFPKEGPSILRIQQVVRGDSAAYFCASSPLQGADGYTFGSGTRLTVV.

The V gene is TRBV18, the J gene TRBJ2-3; no reliable D call. The V gene lost 4 bases and the J gene lost 6 bases, with 5 bases spanning the gap. This CDR3 comprises 11 residues. Germline V gene data show CDR1 as KGHSH and CDR2 as LQKENI. DNA of the CDR3: TGTGCCAGCTCACTGGAGGATACGCAGTATTTT. It is translated as CASSLEDTQYF.

V usage is TRBV18 and J usage is TRBJ2-3; TRBD2 agrees at 9 bases. The CDR3 length is 15 residues. V gave up 4 bases and J gave up 3 bases; unmatched junction bases: 5. Germline CDR1 is KGHSH and CDR2 is LQKENI. Here the CDR3 DNA reads TGTGCCAGCTCACTTACTAGCGGGCGTACAGATACGCAGTATTTT. Translating it yields CASSLTSGRTDTQYF.

This chain connects TRBV11-2 to TRBJ2-1, with 10 bases matching TRBD1. CDR3 size: 17 residues. Germline CDR1 and CDR2: SGHAT and FQNNGV. The J segment lost 6 bases and the V segment lost 4 bases, leaving 12 bases of the junction unmatched. Written as DNA, the CDR3 is TGTGCCAGCAGCTCCCTTAATTTTGGGACAGGGGTCAATGAGCAGTTCTTC. It codes for CASSSLNFGTGVNEQFF. Using reference TRBV11-2 and TRBJ2-1 for the parts outside the CDR3, the full variable domain is EAGVAQSPRYKIIEKRQSVAFWCNPISGHATLYWYQQILGQGPKLLIQFQNNGVVDDSQLPKDRFSAERLKGVDSTLKIQPAKLEDSAVYLCASSSLNFGTGVNEQFFGPGTRLTVL.

The chain uses TRBV11-3 and TRBJ2-3; D gene ambiguous. V gave up 4 bases and J gave up 1 base, with 12 bases separating them. Germline V gene data show CDR1 as SGHNT and CDR2 as YENEEA. The CDR3 runs 15 residues. CDR3 coding DNA: TGTGCCAGCAGCTCAGGAACAAGTGGCACAGATACGCAGTATTTT. It codes for CASSSGTSGTDTQYF.

The V gene is TRBV4-2, the J gene TRBJ2-1; 9 nucleotides match TRBD2. This CDR3 contains 17 residues. The trim removed 0 bases at V and 7 bases at J, leaving 10 bases unmatched. Germline CDR1 reads LGHNA; CDR2 reads YNFKEQ. The DNA of the CDR3 is TGTGCCAGCAGCCAAGAGTGGGAAGCGGGAGGAGGAAATGAGCAGTTCTTC. As protein: CASSQEWEAGGGNEQFF.

V gene TRBV3-1 (or the pseudogene TRBV3-2) combines with J gene TRBJ2-3, with 12 bases fitting TRBD2. V was clipped by 5 bases and J by 0 bases; unmatched bases: 3. Germline V lookup: CDR1 LGHDT, CDR2 YNNKEL (reference sequence). This CDR3 contains 16 residues. The CDR3 sequence: CASSKGTSGSTDTQYF. The DNA of the CDR3 is TGTGCCAGCAGCAAAGGGACTAGCGGGAGCACAGATACGCAGTATTTT.

This clone was detected only once. The chain combines TRBV7-9 with TRBJ1-1, with 7 bases that match TRBD1. The CDR3 extends over 14 amino acids. Germline V gene data show CDR1 as SEHNR and CDR2 as FQNEAQ (reference sequence). V was clipped by 3 bases and J by 8 bases; unmatched bases: 9. The DNA for the CDR3 is TGTGCCAGCAGCTTTCCTTTACAGGGGAGCGAAGCTTTCTTT. Translating it yields CASSFPLQGSEAFF.

This chain connects TRBV2 to TRBJ1-1; tentative D call: TRBD1 (5 bases). There are 14 residues in the CDR3. CDR1 and CDR2 from the germline V gene are SNHLY and FYNNEI. V lost 6 bases and J lost 0, with 11 bases in between. CDR3 DNA: TGTGCCAGCAGACCTGACAGAATGAACACTGAAGCTTTCTTT. It is translated as CASRPDRMNTEAFF.

CDR3 coding DNA: TGTGCCAGCAGCCTTATAGCGGGAGCGAAAAACAATGAGCAGTTCTTC. Residues: CASSLIAGAKNNEQFF. The genes are TRBV9 and TRBJ2-1, with TRBD2 matching over 9 bases. V lost 4 bases and J lost 5; bases outside the gene matches: 10. Germline loops: CDR1 SGDLS, CDR2 YYNGEE. The CDR3 covers 16 residues. Looking up the rest from reference TRBV9 and TRBJ2-1 gives the full variable domain: DSGVTQTPKHLITATGQRVTLRCSPRSGDLSVYWYQQSLDQGLQFLIQYYNGEERAKGNILERFSAQQFPDLHSELNLSSLELGDSALYFCASSLIAGAKNNEQFFGPGTRLTVL.

V gene TRBV19 combines with J gene TRBJ2-6; possible D gene TRBD1, 5 bases. CDR1 is LNHDA, CDR2 SQIVND, per germline (reference sequence). This CDR3 is built from 15 residues. V lost 3 bases to trimming and J lost 2 bases, with 8 bases between them. CDR3 DNA: TGTGCCAGTAGTATTGGGGCTACTGGGGCCAACGTCCTGACTTTC. Amino acids: CASSIGATGANVLTF.